The 25 T cell receptor beta chains listed next were all sequenced from one sample in a study of shared clonotypes between healthy human individuals. Assay used: immunoSEQ multiplex PCR; TCRdb lists only in-frame clones, some missing. The sample records fewer than 1.8 million clones, roughly 98.5% being singletons. Sequences were obtained from naive CD4+ T cells sorted from blood. Indicated subset: CD45RA+ positively selected. These receptors originate from a young man in good health.

V is TRBV7-2 and J is TRBJ2-1, with D possibly TRBD1 on 5 matching bases. Germline CDR1 reads SGHTA; CDR2 reads FQGNSA. Trimming stripped 0 bases from V and 2 bases from J, with 11 bases between. The CDR3 contains 16 residues. The CDR3 bases are TGTGCCAGCAGCTTAGCGCGCAGGGCAACCTACAATGAGCAGTTCTTC. Protein product: CASSLARRATYNEQFF.

The rearrangement uses TRBV5-5 and TRBJ1-1, with D uncertain. CDR1 SGHKS and CDR2 YYEKEE come from the germline V gene (reference sequence). Trimming left V 4 bases short and J 5 bases short, with 9 bases between. The CDR3 has 12 amino acids. This CDR3 reads CASSPQGTEAFF. The CDR3 bases are TGTGCCAGCAGCCCTCAAGGGACTGAAGCTTTCTTT.

The gene calls are TRBV28 and TRBJ1-3; no definite D call. The CDR3 sequence is 14 residues long. Looked up from germline, CDR1 is MDHEN and CDR2 is SYDVKM. V gave up 8 bases and J gave up 0 bases, with 11 bases separating them. As DNA, the CDR3 is TGTGCCAGCTTCCCCGGCAACTCTGGAAACACCATATATTTT. The encoded protein is CASFPGNSGNTIYF.

This sequence joins TRBV5-8 and TRBJ2-7, with D maybe TRBD2 (5 bases). The CDR3 consists of 13 residues. CDR1 and CDR2 (germline): SGHTS, YDEGEE. Trimming shortened V by 0 bases and J by 6 bases, and 10 bases separated the two germline ends. In nucleotides, the CDR3 is TGTGCCAGCAGCTTGGGTCTAGCTTCCGAGCAGTACTTC. Protein sequence: CASSLGLASEQYF.

This chain uses TRBV5-3 with TRBJ2-7; weak D call: TRBD1 (6 bases). TRBV5-3 is placed among ORFs of uncertain function. The CDR3 totals 16 residues. With 4 bases removed from V and 0 bases from J, the gap between germline ends came to 17 bases. The CDR3 is CARSTTDSLGSYEQYF. The CDR3 DNA is TGTGCCAGAAGCACCACGGACAGCTTGGGCTCCTACGAGCAGTACTTC.

Remarks on this clone: An end of the junction differs from the germline gene, which may be a read error. The chain uses TRBV7-9 and TRBJ2-3; D perhaps matches TRBD2 (6 bases). CDR3 length: 16 amino acids. Germline CDR1 is SEHNR and CDR2 is FQNEAQ (reference sequence). CDR3 in amino acids: CANSLHWDFSTDTQYF. The CDR3 DNA reads TGTGCCAACAGCCTCCATTGGGACTTTTCCACAGATACGCAGTATTTT.

The CDR3 region has the DNA TGTGTCAGAAGCTTAGGGGGACTAGCGGGAACCTCGACGAGCACAGATACGCAGTATTTT. It codes for CVRSLGGLAGTSTSTDTQYF. V and J are TRBV7-5 and TRBJ2-3; the D call of TRBD2 is as the table states it, not checked on the DNA. TRBV7-5 is described as a pseudogene. The CDR3 totals 20 residues.

The chain has TRBV5-1 and TRBJ2-2; maybe TRBD1 (6 bases). Germline-derived CDR1 and CDR2 are SGHRS and YFSETQ. Trimming left V 9 bases short and J 6 bases short, with 18 bases between. This CDR3 region has 14 residues. CDR3 sequence reads: CATNRDTWAGELFF. DNA of the CDR3: TGCGCCACCAACAGGGACACGTGGGCCGGGGAGCTGTTTTTT.

As concerns this clone: This sample includes further DNA sequences coding for the same CDR3. The gene calls are TRBV19 and TRBJ2-5, with D tentatively TRBD1 or TRBD2 (5 bases each). The CDR3 extends over 13 amino acids. V lost 3 bases and J lost 4, with 9 bases in between. Looked up from germline, CDR1 is LNHDA and CDR2 is SQIVND (reference sequence). The CDR3 DNA reads as TGTGCCAGTAGTATTTCCGGGGCAGAGACCCAGTACTTC. This sequence encodes CASSISGAETQYF.

The chain couples TRBV6-1 to TRBJ2-7; the D gene is possibly TRBD1 (5 bases). V was pared by 6 bases and J by 3 bases, with 15 bases between. The V gene's germline CDR1 is MNHNS and CDR2 SASEGT. This CDR3 has 14 amino acids. The CDR3 loop is CASSDHRKYYEQYF. The CDR3 DNA reads TGTGCCAGCAGCGATCACAGGAAGTACTACGAGCAGTACTTC.

The chain is built from TRBV21-1 and TRBJ2-7; TRBD2, the table's D call, lacks a check against the DNA. TRBV21-1 is a pseudogene locus. The CDR3 length is 17 residues. Here the CDR3 reads CASSPMGGTYRVYEQYF. The CDR3 DNA is TGTGCCAGCAGCCCCATGGGAGGGACTTACAGGGTCTACGAGCAGTACTTC.

The chain couples TRBV27 to TRBJ2-3, with 7 positions matching TRBD2. This CDR3 region has 14 residues. The junction had 6 bases not matched to a gene; V was cut back by 6 bases and J by 3 bases. From germline, CDR1 is MNHEY and CDR2 SMNVEV (reference sequence). In DNA, the CDR3 is TGTGCCAGCAGATACGGACTAGTGACAGATACGCAGTATTTT. Translated, it gives CASRYGLVTDTQYF.

The V call is TRBV7-2, the J call TRBJ2-1; TRBD1 agrees at 10 bases. The CDR3 is 14 amino acids. Germline assignment: CDR1 SGHTA and CDR2 FQGNSA. With V trimmed by 5 bases and J by 5 bases, 3 bases remained unmatched. The CDR3 loop reads CASSPGQGNNEQFF. The CDR3 DNA is TGTGCCAGCAGCCCGGGACAGGGGAACAATGAGCAGTTCTTC.

This chain joins TRBV5-6 and TRBJ2-2; no definite D call. Germline V lookup: CDR1 SGHDT, CDR2 YYEEEE. The CDR3 runs to 14 residues. Between the trimmed V and J ends, which lost 4 bases and 5 bases, there was a span of 12 bases. In DNA, the CDR3 is TGTGCCAGCAGCGATGGCCCTCGAACCGGGGAGCTGTTTTTT. Its translation is CASSDGPRTGELFF.

The V gene is TRBV6-6, the J gene TRBJ1-1; D unresolved. CDR3 length: 13 residues. Trimming removed 0 bases from V and 3 bases from J, with 5 bases in between. Germline values: CDR1 MNHNY, CDR2 SVGAGI (reference sequence). The CDR3 is CASSYSVDTEAFF. CDR3 in DNA: TGTGCCAGCAGTTACTCAGTGGACACTGAAGCTTTCTTT.

Only one count was recorded for this clone. This sequence joins TRBV7-2 and TRBJ2-7; TRBD2 is a possible D gene (5 bases). The germline V gene has CDR1 SGHTA and CDR2 FQGNSA. The germline V and J ends were trimmed by 6 bases and 6 bases, with 12 bases remaining between them. The CDR3 is 12 residues long. CDR3 sequence: CASRPGSGEQYF. CDR3 DNA sequence: TGTGCCAGCAGACCGGGGTCGGGCGAGCAGTACTTC.

This clone was observed once. V gene TRBV9 combines with J gene TRBJ2-3; D might be TRBD2 (5 bases). The CDR3 consists of 16 residues. The ends were cut back, 0 bases at V and 0 bases at J, with 11 bases in the middle. Per germline, CDR1 SGDLS and CDR2 YYNGEE. Here the CDR3 reads CASSVVSGTSTDTQYF. The CDR3 bases are TGTGCCAGCAGCGTAGTAAGCGGAACTAGCACAGATACGCAGTATTTT.

Of note for this clone: The same CDR3 can be traced to other DNA sequences in this sample. CDR3 amino acids: CASSLLRGSTDTQYF. The DNA of the CDR3 is TGCGCCAGCAGCTTGCTACGAGGCAGCACAGATACGCAGTATTTT. The chain uses TRBV5-1 and TRBJ2-3; D is undetermined. Trimming removed 1 base from V and 0 bases from J, with 9 bases in between. Germline CDR1 is SGHRS and CDR2 is YFSETQ. This CDR3 is built from 15 residues.

The V and J genes are TRBV30 and TRBJ1-2, with unresolved D. The germline V and J ends were trimmed by 8 bases and 4 bases, with 14 bases remaining between them. Germline CDR1 and CDR2: GTSNPN and SVGIG (reference sequence). The CDR3 extends over 12 amino acids. The CDR3 is CAVPSHGYGYTF. The CDR3 DNA is TGTGCCGTCCCCTCGCACGGCTATGGCTACACCTTC.

The chain links TRBV29-1 to TRBJ2-5, with unresolved D. The germline V gene encodes CDR1 SQVTM and CDR2 ANQGSEA. Trimming cost V 1 base and J 2 bases, with 14 bases left between them. The CDR3 sequence is 15 residues long. CDR3 DNA: TGCAGCGTTGAAGCTGTGGGAATGAGACAAGAGACCCAGTACTTC. Translating gives CSVEAVGMRQETQYF.

The chain uses TRBV28 and TRBJ2-7; 8 bases align to TRBD1. The V and J ends lost 10 bases and 8 bases, in that order; junction bases with no gene match: 10. This CDR3 spans 12 amino acids. Germline V gives CDR1 MDHEN, CDR2 SYDVKM. The CDR3 sequence: CAIQRDRGQQYF. The CDR3 bases are TGTGCCATCCAACGCGACAGGGGCCAGCAGTACTTC.

The genes are TRBV28 and TRBJ2-7; 12 bases are a match to TRBD2. V lost 7 bases and J lost 7; bases outside the gene matches: 11. Germline CDR1 is MDHEN and CDR2 is SYDVKM. The CDR3 length is 15 residues. This chain's CDR3 is CASNSGASGRDEQYF. The CDR3 nucleotides are TGTGCCAGCAACTCTGGGGCTAGCGGGAGGGATGAGCAGTACTTC.

This chain joins TRBV11-2 and TRBJ2-1; the D is unclear. V lost 0 bases and J 10 bases, leaving 13 bases between the germline ends. Looked up from germline, CDR1 is SGHAT and CDR2 is FQNNGV. This CDR3 spans 14 amino acids. The CDR3 DNA follows: TGTGCCAGCAGCTTAGATTATTGGCTAAACGAGCAGTTCTTC. Translating gives CASSLDYWLNEQFF. Complete variable domain (other parts from reference TRBV11-2 and TRBJ2-1): EAGVAQSPRYKIIEKRQSVAFWCNPISGHATLYWYQQILGQGPKLLIQFQNNGVVDDSQLPKDRFSAERLKGVDSTLKIQPAKLEDSAVYLCASSLDYWLNEQFFGPGTRLTVL.

The J gene is TRBJ1-5, the V gene TRBV19, with a possible D match to TRBD1 (5 bases). V gave up 7 bases and J gave up 1 base, with 14 bases separating them. CDR3 size: 15 residues. CDR1 and CDR2 (germline): LNHDA, SQIVND (reference sequence). The DNA of the CDR3 is TGTGCCAGTATCCATCGGGGACGCAGCAATCAGCCCCAGCATTTT. Translated: CASIHRGRSNQPQHF.

The gene calls are TRBV5-4 and TRBJ2-7, with 7 bases identical to TRBD2. After removal of 4 bases from V and 5 bases from J, the junction contained 6 bases not matched to a gene. The CDR3 length is 13 residues. Germline lookup yields CDR1 SGHNT and CDR2 YYREEE (reference sequence). CDR3 protein: CASSVTSFNEQYF. DNA of the CDR3: TGTGCCAGCAGCGTGACTAGCTTCAACGAGCAGTACTTC.